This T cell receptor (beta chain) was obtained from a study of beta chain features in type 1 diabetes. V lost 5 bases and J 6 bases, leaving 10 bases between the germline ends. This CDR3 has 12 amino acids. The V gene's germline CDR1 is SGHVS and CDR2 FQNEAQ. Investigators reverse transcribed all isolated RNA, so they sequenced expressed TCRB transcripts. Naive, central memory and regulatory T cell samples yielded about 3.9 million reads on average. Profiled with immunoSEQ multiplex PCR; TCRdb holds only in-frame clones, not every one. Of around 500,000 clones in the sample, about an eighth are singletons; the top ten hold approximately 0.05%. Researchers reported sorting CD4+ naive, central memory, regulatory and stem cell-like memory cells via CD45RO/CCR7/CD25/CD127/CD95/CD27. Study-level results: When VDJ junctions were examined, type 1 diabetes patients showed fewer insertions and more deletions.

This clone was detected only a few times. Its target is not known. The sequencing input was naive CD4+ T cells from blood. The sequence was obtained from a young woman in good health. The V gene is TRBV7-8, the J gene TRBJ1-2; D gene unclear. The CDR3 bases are TGTGCCAGCAGCGAAGGGCTAAATGGCTACACCTTC. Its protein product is CASSEGLNGYTF.